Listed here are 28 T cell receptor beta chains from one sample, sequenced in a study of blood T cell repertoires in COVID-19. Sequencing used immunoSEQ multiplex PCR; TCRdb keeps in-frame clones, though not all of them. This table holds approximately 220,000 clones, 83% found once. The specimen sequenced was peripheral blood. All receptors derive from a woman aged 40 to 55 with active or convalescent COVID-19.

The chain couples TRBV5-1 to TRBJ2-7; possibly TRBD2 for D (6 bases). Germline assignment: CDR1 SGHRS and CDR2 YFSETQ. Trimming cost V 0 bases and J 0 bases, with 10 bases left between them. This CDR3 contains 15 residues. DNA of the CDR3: TGCGCCAGCAGCTTGGGTAGGGGACTCTCCTACGAGCAGTACTTC. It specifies CASSLGRGLSYEQYF.

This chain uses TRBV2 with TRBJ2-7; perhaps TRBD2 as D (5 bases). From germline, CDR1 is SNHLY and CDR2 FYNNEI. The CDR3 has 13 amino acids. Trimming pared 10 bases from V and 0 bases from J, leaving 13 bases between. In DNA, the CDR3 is TGTGCCACCGGAGGCCCGAGCTCCTACGAGCAGTACTTC. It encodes CATGGPSSYEQYF.

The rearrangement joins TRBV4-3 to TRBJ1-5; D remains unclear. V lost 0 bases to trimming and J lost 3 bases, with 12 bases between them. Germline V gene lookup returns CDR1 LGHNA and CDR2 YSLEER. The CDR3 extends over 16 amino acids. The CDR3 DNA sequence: TGCGCCAGCAGCCAAGATCTTCCGGGAAACAATCAGCCCCAGCATTTT. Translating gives CASSQDLPGNNQPQHF.

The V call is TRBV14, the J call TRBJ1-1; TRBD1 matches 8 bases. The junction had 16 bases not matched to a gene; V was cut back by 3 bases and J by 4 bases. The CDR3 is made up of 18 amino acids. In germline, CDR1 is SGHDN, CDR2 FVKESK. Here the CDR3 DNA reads TGTGCCAGCAGCCACCCCCGTGACCGACAGGGGCCAGGCACTGAAGCTTTCTTT. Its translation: CASSHPRDRQGPGTEAFF.

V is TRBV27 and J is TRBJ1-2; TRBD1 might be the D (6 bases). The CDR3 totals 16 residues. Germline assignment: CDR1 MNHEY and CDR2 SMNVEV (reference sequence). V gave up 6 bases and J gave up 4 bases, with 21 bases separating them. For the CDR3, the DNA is TGTGCCAGCAGCCGAAAGGCCCCAGGGGTCAGCTATGGCTACACCTTC. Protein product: CASSRKAPGVSYGYTF.

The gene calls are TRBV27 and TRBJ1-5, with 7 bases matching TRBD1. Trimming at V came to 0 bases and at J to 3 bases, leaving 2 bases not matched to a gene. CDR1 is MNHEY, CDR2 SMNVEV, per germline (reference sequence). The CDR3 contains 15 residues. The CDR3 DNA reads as TGTGCCAGCAGTTTATCGGGGACAGTCAATCAGCCCCAGCATTTT. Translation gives CASSLSGTVNQPQHF.

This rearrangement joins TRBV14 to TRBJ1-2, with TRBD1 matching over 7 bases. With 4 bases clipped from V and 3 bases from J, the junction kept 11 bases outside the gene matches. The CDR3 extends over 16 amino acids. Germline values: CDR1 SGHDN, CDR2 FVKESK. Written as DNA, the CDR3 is TGTGCCAGCAGCCGCACCCGGGACAGTTACTACTATGGCTACACCTTC. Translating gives CASSRTRDSYYYGYTF.

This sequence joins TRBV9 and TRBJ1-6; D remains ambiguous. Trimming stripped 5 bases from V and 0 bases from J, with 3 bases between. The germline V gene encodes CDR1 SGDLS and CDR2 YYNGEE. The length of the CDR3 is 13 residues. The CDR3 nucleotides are TGTGCCAGCAGTAGCTCCTATAATTCACCCCTCCACTTT. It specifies CASSSSYNSPLHF.

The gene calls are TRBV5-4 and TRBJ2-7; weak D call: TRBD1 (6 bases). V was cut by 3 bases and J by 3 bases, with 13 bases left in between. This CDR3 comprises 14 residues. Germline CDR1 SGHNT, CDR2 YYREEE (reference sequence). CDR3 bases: TGTGCCAGCAGCTCCAGACAGGACGGCTACGAGCAGTACTTC. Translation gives CASSSRQDGYEQYF.

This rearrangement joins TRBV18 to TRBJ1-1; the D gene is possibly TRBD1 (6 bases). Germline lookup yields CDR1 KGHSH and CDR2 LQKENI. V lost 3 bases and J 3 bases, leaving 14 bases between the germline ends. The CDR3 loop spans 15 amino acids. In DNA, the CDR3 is TGTGCCAGCTCACCGGTCAGGGGATGGGACACTGAAGCTTTCTTT. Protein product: CASSPVRGWDTEAFF.

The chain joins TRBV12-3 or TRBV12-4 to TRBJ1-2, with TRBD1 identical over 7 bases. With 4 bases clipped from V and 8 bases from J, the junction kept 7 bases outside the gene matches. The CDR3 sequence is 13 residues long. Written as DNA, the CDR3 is TGTGCCAGCAGTTCCTCGACAGGGCCCGGCTACACCTTC. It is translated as CASSSSTGPGYTF.

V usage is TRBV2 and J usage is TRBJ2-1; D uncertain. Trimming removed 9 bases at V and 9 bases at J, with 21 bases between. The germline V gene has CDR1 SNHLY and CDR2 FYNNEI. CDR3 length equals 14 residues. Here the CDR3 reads CASASTGVRGEQFF. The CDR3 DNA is TGTGCCAGTGCATCGACTGGTGTACGTGGTGAGCAGTTCTTC.

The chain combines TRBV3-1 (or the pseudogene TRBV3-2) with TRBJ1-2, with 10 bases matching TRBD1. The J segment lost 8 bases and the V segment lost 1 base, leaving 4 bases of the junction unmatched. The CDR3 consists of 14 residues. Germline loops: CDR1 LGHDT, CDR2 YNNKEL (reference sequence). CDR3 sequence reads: CASSQATGGSGYTF. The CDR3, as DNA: TGTGCCAGCAGCCAAGCGACAGGGGGCTCCGGCTACACCTTC.

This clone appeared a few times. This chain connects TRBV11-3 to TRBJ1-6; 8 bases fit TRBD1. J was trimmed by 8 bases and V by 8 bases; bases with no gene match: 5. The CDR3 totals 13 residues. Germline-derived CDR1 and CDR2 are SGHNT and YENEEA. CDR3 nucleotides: TGTGCCAGCGGAAAGGACAGGGATTCACCCCTCCACTTT. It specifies CASGKDRDSPLHF.

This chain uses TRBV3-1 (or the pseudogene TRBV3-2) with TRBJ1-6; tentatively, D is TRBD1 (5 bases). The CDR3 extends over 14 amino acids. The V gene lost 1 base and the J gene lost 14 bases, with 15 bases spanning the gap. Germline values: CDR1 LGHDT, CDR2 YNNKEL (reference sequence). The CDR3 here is CASSQAGQGFTLHF. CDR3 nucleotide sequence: TGTGCCAGCAGCCAAGCCGGACAAGGGTTCACCCTCCACTTT.

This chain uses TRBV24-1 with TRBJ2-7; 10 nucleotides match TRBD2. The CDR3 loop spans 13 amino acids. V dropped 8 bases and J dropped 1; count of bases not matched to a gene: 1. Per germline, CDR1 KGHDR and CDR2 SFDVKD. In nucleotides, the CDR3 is TGTGCCACCAATAGCGGGAGGTCCTACGAGCAGTACTTC. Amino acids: CATNSGRSYEQYF.

CDR3 amino acids: CASSYSSRTGVLGYTF. The CDR3 DNA is TGTGCCAGCAGTTACTCATCCAGGACAGGGGTTTTGGGCTACACCTTC. The chain uses TRBV6-2 or TRBV6-3 and TRBJ1-2; the match to TRBD1 covers 9 bases. V trimming: 0 bases; J trimming: 8 bases; junction bases outside the gene matches: 10. The CDR3 contains 16 residues. Germline V CDR1 and CDR2: MNHEY, SVGEGT.

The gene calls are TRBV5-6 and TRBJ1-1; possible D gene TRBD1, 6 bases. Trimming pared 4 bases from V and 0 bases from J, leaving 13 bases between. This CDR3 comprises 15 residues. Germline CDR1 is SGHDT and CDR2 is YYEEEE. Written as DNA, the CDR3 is TGTGCCAGCAGCAGAACAGGGAACATGAACACTGAAGCTTTCTTT. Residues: CASSRTGNMNTEAFF. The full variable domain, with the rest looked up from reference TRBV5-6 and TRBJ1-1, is DAGVTQSPTHLIKTRGQQVTLRCSPKSGHDTVSWYQQALGQGPQFIFQYYEEEERQRGNFPDRFSGHQFPNYSSELNVNALLLGDSALYLCASSRTGNMNTEAFFGQGTRLTVV.

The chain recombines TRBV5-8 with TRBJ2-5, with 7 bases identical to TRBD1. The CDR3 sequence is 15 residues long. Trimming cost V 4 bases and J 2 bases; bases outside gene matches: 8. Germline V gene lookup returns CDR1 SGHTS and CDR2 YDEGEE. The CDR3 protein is CASSPTGAKQETQYF. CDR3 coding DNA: TGTGCCAGCAGCCCTACAGGGGCGAAACAAGAGACCCAGTACTTC.

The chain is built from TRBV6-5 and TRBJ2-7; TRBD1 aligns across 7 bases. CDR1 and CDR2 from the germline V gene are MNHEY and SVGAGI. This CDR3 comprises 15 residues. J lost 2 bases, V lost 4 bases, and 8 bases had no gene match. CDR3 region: CASSFTGVNPYEQYF. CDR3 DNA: TGTGCCAGCAGTTTCACAGGGGTTAACCCCTACGAGCAGTACTTC.

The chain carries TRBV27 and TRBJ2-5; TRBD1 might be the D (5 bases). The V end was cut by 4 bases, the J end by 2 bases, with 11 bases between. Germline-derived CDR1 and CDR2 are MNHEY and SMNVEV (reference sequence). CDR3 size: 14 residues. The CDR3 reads CASSSRTRQETQYF. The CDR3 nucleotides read TGTGCCAGCAGTTCTCGGACAAGACAAGAGACCCAGTACTTC.

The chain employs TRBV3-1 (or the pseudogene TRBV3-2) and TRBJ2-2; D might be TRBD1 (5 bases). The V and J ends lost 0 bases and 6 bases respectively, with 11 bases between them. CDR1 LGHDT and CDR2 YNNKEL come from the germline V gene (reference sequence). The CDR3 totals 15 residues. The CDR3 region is CASSQDDSLAGELFF. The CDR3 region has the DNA TGTGCCAGCAGCCAAGATGACAGTTTAGCCGGGGAGCTGTTTTTT.

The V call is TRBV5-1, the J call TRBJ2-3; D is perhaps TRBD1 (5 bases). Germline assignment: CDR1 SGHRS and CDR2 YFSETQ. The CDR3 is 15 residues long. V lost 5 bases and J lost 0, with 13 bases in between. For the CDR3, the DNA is TGCGCCAGCAGGCTGGAACAGGTTAGCACAGATACGCAGTATTTT. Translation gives CASRLEQVSTDTQYF.

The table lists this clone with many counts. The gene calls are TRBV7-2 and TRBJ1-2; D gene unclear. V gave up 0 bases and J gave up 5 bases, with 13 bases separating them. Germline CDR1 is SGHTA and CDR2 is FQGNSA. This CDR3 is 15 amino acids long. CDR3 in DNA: TGTGCCAGCAGCTTAGCGTCGTGGGCATTGTATGGCTACACCTTC. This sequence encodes CASSLASWALYGYTF.

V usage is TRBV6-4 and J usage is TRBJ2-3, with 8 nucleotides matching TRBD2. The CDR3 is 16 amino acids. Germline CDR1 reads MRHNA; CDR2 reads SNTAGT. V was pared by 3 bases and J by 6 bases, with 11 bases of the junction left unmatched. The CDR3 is CASSEKGPGGIDTQYF. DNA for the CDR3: TGTGCCAGCAGTGAAAAGGGTCCGGGAGGGATCGATACGCAGTATTTT.

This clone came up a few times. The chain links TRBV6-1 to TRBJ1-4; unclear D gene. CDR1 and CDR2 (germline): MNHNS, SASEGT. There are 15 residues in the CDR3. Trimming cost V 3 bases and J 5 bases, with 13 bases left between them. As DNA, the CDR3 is TGTGCCAGCAGTGACATACAACTACCGAATGAAAAACTGTTTTTT. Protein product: CASSDIQLPNEKLFF.

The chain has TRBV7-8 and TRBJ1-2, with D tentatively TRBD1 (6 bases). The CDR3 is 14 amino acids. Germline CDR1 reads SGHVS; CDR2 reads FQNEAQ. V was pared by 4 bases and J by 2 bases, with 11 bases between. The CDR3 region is CASSSRGVNYGYTF. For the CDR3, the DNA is TGTGCCAGCAGCTCCAGGGGCGTGAACTATGGCTACACCTTC.

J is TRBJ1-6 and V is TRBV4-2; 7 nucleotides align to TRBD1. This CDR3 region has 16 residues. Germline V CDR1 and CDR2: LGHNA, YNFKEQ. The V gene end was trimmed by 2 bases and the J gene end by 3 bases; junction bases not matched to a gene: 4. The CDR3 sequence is CASSQPNRGYNSPLHF. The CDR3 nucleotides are TGTGCCAGCAGCCAACCGAACAGGGGCTATAATTCACCCCTCCACTTT.